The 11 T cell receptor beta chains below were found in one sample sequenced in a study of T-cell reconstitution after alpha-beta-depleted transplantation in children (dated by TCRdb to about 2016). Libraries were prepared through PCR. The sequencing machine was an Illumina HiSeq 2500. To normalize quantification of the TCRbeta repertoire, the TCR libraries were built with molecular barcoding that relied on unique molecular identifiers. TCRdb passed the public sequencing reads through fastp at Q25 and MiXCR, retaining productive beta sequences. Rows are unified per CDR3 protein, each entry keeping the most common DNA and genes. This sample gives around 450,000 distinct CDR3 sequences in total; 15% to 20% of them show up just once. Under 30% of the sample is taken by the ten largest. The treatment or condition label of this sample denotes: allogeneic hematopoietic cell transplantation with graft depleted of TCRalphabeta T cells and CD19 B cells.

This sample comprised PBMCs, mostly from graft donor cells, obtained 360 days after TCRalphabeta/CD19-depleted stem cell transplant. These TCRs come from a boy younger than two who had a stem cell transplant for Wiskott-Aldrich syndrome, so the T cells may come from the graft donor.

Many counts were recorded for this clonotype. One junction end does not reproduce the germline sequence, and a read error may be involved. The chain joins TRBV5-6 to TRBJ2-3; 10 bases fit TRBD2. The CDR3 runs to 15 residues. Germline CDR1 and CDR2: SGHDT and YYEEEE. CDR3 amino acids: CASSLELSGGHTQYF. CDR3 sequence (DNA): TGTGCCAGCAGTTTGGAACTTAGCGGGGGGCATACGCAGTATTTT.

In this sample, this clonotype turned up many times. The CDR3 is CSVESRARSTDTQYF. The CDR3 region has the DNA TGCAGCGTTGAATCCCGGGCAAGGAGCACAGATACGCAGTATTTT. V is TRBV29-1 and J is TRBJ2-3; D gene uncertain. Trimming took 2 bases from V and 0 from J, leaving 12 bases between them. Germline-derived CDR1 and CDR2 are SQVTM and ANQGSEA. This CDR3 is built from 15 residues.

The CDR3 nucleotides are TGTGCCAGCAGCCCCCCGGAGGGCAGCTCCTACGAGCAGTACTTC. Its translation is CASSPPEGSSYEQYF. The chain joins TRBV7-9 to TRBJ2-7; D may be TRBD2 (6 bases). From germline, CDR1 is SEHNR and CDR2 FQNEAQ (reference sequence). This CDR3 contains 15 residues. V lost 5 bases to trimming and J lost 0 bases, with 14 bases between them.

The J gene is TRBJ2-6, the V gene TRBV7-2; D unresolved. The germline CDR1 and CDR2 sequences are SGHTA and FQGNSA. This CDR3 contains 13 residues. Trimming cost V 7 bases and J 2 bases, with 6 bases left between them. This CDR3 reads CASKATGANVLTF. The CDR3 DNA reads TGTGCCAGCAAAGCTACTGGGGCCAACGTCCTGACTTTC.

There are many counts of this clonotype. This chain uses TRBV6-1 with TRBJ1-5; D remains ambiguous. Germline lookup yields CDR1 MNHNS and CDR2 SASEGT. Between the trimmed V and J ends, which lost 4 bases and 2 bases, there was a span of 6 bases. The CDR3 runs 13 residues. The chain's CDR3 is CASSATGNQPQHF. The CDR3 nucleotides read TGTGCCAGCAGTGCTACGGGCAATCAGCCCCAGCATTTT.

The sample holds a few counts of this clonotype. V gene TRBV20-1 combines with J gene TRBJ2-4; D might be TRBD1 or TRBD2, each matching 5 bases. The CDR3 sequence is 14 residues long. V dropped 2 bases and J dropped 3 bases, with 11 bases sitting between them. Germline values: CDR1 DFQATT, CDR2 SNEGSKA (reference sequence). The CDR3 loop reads CSARRRGDKNIQYF. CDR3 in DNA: TGCAGTGCTAGACGTCGAGGGGACAAAAACATTCAGTACTTC.

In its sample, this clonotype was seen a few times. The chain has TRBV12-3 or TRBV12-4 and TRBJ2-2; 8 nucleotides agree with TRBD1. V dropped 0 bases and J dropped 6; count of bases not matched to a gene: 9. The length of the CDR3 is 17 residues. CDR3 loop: CASSLALGQGSAGELFF. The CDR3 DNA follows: TGTGCCAGCAGTTTAGCGCTTGGACAGGGCAGTGCCGGGGAGCTGTTTTTT.

CDR3 in amino acids: CASSRHTGFQETQYF. The CDR3, as DNA: TGCGCCAGCAGCAGGCATACAGGATTCCAAGAGACCCAGTACTTC. V and J are TRBV5-1 and TRBJ2-5, with D perhaps TRBD1 (5 bases). Trimming shortened V by 4 bases and J by 1 base, and 14 bases separated the two germline ends. The CDR3 is 15 amino acids. Germline CDR1 reads SGHRS; CDR2 reads YFSETQ. Full variable domain (rest looked up from reference TRBV5-1 and TRBJ2-5): KAGVTQTPRYLIKTRGQQVTLSCSPISGHRSVSWYQQTPGQGLQFLFEYFSETQRNKGNFPGRFSGRQFSNSRSEMNVSTLELGDSALYLCASSRHTGFQETQYFGPGTRLLVL.

CDR3 protein: CASSPTSGGLYEQYF. Written as DNA, the CDR3 is TGCGCCAGCAGCCCTACTTCGGGCGGACTTTACGAGCAGTACTTC. This chain links TRBV5-1 with TRBJ2-7; D possibly corresponds to TRBD2 (5 bases). The CDR3 totals 15 residues. With 4 bases removed from V and 4 bases from J, the gap between germline ends came to 18 bases. Germline CDR1 is SGHRS and CDR2 is YFSETQ.

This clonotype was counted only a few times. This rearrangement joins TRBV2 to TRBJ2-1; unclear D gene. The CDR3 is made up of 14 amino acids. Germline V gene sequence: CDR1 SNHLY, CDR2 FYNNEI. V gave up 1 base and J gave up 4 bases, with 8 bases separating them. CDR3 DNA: TGTGCCAGCAGTGAAGTAATGGGGTACAATGAGCAGTTCTTC. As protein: CASSEVMGYNEQFF.

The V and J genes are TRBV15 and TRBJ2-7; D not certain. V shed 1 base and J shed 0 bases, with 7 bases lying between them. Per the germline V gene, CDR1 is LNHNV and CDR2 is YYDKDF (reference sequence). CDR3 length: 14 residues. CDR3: CATSRAPGSYEQYF. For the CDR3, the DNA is TGTGCCACCAGCAGAGCCCCAGGCTCCTACGAGCAGTACTTC.